Here is one TCR beta chain with its context. Its matching antigen is unknown. Libraries for TCR beta were made by quantitative 5'-RACE with molecular barcodes. TCRdb re-called the 5' RACE reads through MiXCR, storing one row per CDR3 protein. Counted here are roughly 240,000 distinct CDR3 sequences, under 35% occurring once; the ten biggest clones make up around 4.5%. V was clipped by 3 bases and J by 5 bases; unmatched bases: 9. Germline V CDR1 and CDR2: SGHKS, YYEKEE (reference sequence). The CDR3 runs 16 residues. This sample stems from a study of CD8 T cells in ankylosing spondylitis. General study findings and limits: A number of the motif variants had already been described in reactive arthritis synovial fluid and blood. A TCR beta motif of eight highly homologous variants appeared characteristic of ankylosing spondylitis blood. Researchers reportedly found disease-linked clones significantly enriched in matched ankylosing spondylitis synovial fluid.

The sequenced material came from blood, either unsorted or a sorted T cell fraction (not recorded which). The chain joins TRBV5-5 to TRBJ2-1; 9 bases line up with TRBD2. The receptor was derived from a male donor with ankylosing spondylitis or in good health (not recorded which). The chain's CDR3 is CASSYLSGGANNEQFF. The DNA for the CDR3 is TGTGCCAGCAGCTATCTTAGCGGGGGAGCAAACAATGAGCAGTTCTTC.